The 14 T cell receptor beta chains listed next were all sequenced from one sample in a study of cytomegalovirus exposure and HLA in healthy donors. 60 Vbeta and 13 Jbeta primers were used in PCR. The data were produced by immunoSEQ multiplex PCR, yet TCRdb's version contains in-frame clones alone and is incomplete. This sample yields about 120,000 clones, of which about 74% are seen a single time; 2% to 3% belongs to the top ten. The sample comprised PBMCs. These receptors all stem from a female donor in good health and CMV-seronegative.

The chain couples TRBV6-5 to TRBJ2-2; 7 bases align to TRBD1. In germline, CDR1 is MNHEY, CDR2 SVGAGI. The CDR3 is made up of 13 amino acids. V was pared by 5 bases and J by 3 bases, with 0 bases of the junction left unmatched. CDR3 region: CASSDRDTGELFF. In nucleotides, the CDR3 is TGTGCCAGCAGTGACAGGGACACCGGGGAGCTGTTTTTT.

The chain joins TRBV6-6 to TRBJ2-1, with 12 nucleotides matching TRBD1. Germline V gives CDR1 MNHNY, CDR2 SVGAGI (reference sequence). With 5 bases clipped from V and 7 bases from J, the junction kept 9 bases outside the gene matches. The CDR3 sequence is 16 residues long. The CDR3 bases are TGTGCCAGCAGTAGACAGCCGGGACAGGGGGCGAATGAGCAGTTCTTC. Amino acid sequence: CASSRQPGQGANEQFF.

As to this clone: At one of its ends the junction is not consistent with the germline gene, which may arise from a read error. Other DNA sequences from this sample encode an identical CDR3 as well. CDR3 loop: CASSPGDNNSPLHF. CDR3 sequence (DNA): TGTGCCAGCTCACCAGGGGACAATAATTCCCCCCTCCACTTT. The V and J genes are TRBV18 and TRBJ1-6, with D possibly matching TRBD1 (6 bases). The germline CDR1 and CDR2 sequences are KGHSH and LQKENI. CDR3 size: 14 residues.

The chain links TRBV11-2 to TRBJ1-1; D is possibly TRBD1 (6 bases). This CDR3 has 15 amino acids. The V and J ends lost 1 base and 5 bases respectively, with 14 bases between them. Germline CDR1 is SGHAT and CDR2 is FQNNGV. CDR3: CASSLVGGGKTEAFF. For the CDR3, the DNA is TGTGCCAGCAGCTTAGTTGGGGGCGGTAAAACTGAAGCTTTCTTT.

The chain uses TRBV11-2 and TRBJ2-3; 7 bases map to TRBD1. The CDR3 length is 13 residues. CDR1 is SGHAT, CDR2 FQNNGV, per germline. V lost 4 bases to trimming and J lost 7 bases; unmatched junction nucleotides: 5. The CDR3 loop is CASSSGTVHTQYF. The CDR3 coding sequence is TGTGCCAGCAGCTCCGGGACAGTACATACGCAGTATTTT. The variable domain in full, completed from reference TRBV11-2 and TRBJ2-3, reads EAGVAQSPRYKIIEKRQSVAFWCNPISGHATLYWYQQILGQGPKLLIQFQNNGVVDDSQLPKDRFSAERLKGVDSTLKIQPAKLEDSAVYLCASSSGTVHTQYFGPGTRLTVL.

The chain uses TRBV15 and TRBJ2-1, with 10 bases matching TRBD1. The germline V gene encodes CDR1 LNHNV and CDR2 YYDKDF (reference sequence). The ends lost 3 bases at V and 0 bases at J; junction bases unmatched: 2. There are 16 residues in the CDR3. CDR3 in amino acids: CATSRGQGSSYNEQFF. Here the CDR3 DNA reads TGTGCCACCAGCAGGGGACAGGGGTCCTCCTACAATGAGCAGTTCTTC.

In DNA form, the CDR3 reads TGTGCCAGCTTGGCTGCCCCCAGGGGAGGCTACACCTTC. Its protein is CASLAAPRGGYTF. V gene TRBV28 combines with J gene TRBJ1-2, with a possible D match to TRBD1 (6 bases). CDR3 length: 13 residues. V gave up 8 bases and J gave up 8 bases, with 18 bases separating them. CDR1 and CDR2 (germline): MDHEN, SYDVKM.

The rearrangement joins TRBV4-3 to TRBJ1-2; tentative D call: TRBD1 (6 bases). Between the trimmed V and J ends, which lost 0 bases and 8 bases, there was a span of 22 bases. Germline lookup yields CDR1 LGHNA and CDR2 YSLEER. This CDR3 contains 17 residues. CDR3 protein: CASSQEAGVSPSEGYTF. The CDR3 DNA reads TGCGCCAGCAGCCAAGAGGCAGGGGTTTCACCTTCGGAGGGCTACACCTTC.

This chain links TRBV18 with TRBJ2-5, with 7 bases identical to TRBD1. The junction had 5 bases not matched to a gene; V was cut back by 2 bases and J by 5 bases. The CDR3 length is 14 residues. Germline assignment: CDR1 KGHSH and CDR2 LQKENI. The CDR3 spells CASSPVAGGETQYF. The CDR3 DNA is TGTGCCAGCTCACCAGTGGCAGGGGGTGAGACCCAGTACTTC.

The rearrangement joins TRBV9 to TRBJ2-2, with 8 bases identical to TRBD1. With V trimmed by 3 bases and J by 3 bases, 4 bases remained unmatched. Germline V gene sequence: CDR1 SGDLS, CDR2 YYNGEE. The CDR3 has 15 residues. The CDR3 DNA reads TGTGCCAGCAGCGCCCCGACAGGGGACACCGGGGAGCTGTTTTTT. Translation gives CASSAPTGDTGELFF.

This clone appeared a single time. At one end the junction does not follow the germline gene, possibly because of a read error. CDR3 sequence reads: CSSIPPAGGAETQYF. In nucleotides, the CDR3 is TGTTCCAGCATCCCTCCAGCGGGGGGGGCGGAGACCCAGTACTTC. V is TRBV7-9 and J is TRBJ2-5, with 10 bases fitting TRBD2. Germline loops: CDR1 SEHNR, CDR2 FQNEAQ (reference sequence). This CDR3 has 15 residues.

The CDR3 spells CASSEPRGRGAFF. In DNA, the CDR3 is TGTGCCAGCAGCGAGCCGAGGGGGCGAGGAGCTTTCTTT. The J gene is TRBJ1-1, the V gene TRBV9; 7 positions match TRBD1. With 3 bases clipped from V and 10 bases from J, the junction kept 9 bases outside the gene matches. Germline CDR1 SGDLS, CDR2 YYNGEE. CDR3 size: 13 residues. The whole variable domain, remainder taken from reference TRBV9 and TRBJ1-1, is DSGVTQTPKHLITATGQRVTLRCSPRSGDLSVYWYQQSLDQGLQFLIQYYNGEERAKGNILERFSAQQFPDLHSELNLSSLELGDSALYFCASSEPRGRGAFFGQGTRLTVV.

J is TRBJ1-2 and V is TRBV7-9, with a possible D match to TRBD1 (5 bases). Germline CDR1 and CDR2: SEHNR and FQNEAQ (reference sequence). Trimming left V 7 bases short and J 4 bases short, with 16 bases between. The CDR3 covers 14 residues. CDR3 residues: CASTYVTDTYGYTF. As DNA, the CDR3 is TGTGCCAGCACCTACGTGACAGACACCTATGGCTACACCTTC.

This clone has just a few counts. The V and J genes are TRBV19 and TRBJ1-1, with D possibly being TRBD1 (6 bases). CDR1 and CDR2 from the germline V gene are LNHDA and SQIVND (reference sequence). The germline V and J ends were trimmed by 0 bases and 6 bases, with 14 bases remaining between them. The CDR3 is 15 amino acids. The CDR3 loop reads CASSIDPGGRAEAFF. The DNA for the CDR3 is TGTGCCAGTAGTATAGATCCGGGGGGCCGGGCTGAAGCTTTCTTT.